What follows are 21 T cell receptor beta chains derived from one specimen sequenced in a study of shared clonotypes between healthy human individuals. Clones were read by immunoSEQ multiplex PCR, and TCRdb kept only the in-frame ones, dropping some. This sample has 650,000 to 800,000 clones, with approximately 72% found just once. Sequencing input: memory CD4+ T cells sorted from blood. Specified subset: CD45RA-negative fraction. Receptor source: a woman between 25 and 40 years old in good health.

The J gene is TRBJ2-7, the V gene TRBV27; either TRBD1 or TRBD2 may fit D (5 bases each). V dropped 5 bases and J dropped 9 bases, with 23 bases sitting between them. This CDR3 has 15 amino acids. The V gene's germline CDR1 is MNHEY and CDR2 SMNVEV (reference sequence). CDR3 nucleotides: TGTGCCAGCAGTCCCCCATGGGGACGGACCACCGTGCAGTACTTC. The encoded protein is CASSPPWGRTTVQYF.

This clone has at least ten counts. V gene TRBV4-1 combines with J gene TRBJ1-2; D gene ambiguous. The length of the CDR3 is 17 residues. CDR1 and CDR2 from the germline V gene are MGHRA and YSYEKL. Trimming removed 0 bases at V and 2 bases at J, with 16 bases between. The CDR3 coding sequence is TGCGCCAGCAGCCAAGACGGAGACGGCCAGCTAAACTATGGCTACACCTTC. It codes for CASSQDGDGQLNYGYTF.

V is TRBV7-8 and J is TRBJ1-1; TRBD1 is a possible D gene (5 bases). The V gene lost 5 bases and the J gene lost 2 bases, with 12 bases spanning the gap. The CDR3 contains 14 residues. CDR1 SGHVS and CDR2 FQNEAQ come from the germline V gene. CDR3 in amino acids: CASSPLTVNTEAFF. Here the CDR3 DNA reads TGTGCCAGCAGCCCGCTGACAGTTAACACTGAAGCTTTCTTT.

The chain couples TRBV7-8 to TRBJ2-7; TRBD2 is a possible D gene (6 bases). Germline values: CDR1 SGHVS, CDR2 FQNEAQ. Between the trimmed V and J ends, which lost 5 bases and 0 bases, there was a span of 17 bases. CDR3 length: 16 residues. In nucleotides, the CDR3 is TGTGCCAGCAGCCTAAGGACTACGATTTTCTCCTACGAGCAGTACTTC. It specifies CASSLRTTIFSYEQYF.

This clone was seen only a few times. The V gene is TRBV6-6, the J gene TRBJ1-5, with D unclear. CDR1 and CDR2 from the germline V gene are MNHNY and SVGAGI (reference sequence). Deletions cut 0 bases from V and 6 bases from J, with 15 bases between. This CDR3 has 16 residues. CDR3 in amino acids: CASSYSGAAQAQPQHF. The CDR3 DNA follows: TGTGCCAGCAGTTACTCGGGTGCGGCCCAGGCTCAGCCCCAGCATTTT.

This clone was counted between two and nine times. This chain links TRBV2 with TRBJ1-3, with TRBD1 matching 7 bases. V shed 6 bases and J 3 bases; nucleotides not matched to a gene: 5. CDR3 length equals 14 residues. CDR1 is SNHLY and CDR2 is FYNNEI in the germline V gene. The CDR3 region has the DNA TGTGCCAGCAGGGCAGGGACAGATGGAAACACCATATATTTT. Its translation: CASRAGTDGNTIYF.

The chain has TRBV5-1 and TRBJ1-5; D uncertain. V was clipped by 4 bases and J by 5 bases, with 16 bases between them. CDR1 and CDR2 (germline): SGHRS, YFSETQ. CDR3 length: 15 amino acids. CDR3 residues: CASSRVPGFYQPQHF. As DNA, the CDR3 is TGCGCCAGCAGCCGCGTCCCGGGCTTCTATCAGCCCCAGCATTTT.

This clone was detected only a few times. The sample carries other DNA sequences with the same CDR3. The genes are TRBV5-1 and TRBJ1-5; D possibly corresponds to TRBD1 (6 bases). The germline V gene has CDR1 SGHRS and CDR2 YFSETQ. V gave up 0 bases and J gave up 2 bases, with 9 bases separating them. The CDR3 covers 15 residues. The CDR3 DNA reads TGCGCCAGCAGCTTGGAGGGGGGTGGCAATCAGCCCCAGCATTTT. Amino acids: CASSLEGGGNQPQHF.

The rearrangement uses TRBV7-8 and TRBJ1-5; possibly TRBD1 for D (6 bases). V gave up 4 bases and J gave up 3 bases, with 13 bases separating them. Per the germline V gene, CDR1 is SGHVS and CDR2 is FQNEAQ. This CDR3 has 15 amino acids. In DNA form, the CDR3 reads TGTGCCAGCAGCTCTTGGACAGAGCCCAATCAGCCCCAGCATTTT. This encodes CASSSWTEPNQPQHF.

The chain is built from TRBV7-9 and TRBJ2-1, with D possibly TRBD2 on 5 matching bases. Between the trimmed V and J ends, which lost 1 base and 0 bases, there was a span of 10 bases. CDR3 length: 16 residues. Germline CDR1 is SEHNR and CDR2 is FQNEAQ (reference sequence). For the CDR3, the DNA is TGTGCCAGCAGCTTAGAGTTGGGGAGCTCCTACAATGAGCAGTTCTTC. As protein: CASSLELGSSYNEQFF.

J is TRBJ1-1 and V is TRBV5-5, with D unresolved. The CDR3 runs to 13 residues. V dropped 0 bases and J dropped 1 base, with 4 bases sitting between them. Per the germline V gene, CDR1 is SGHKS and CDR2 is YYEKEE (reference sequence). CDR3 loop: CASSLGPNTEAFF. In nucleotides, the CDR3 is TGTGCCAGCAGCTTGGGTCCGAACACTGAAGCTTTCTTT.

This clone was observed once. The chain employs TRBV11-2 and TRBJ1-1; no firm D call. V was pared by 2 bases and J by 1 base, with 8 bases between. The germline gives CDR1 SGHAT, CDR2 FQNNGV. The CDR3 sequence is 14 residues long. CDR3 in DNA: TGTGCCAGCAGCTTACAGTCGACGAACACTGAAGCTTTCTTT. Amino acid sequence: CASSLQSTNTEAFF. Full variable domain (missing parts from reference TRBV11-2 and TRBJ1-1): EAGVAQSPRYKIIEKRQSVAFWCNPISGHATLYWYQQILGQGPKLLIQFQNNGVVDDSQLPKDRFSAERLKGVDSTLKIQPAKLEDSAVYLCASSLQSTNTEAFFGQGTRLTVV.

The DNA for the CDR3 is TGTGCCAGCAGCCGTACGGGGGACGAGACCCAGTACTTC. Translated: CASSRTGDETQYF. This chain joins TRBV16 and TRBJ2-5, with D perhaps TRBD2 (6 bases). The CDR3 extends over 13 amino acids. From germline, CDR1 is KGHSY and CDR2 FQNENV. The germline V and J ends were trimmed by 4 bases and 5 bases, with 11 bases remaining between them.

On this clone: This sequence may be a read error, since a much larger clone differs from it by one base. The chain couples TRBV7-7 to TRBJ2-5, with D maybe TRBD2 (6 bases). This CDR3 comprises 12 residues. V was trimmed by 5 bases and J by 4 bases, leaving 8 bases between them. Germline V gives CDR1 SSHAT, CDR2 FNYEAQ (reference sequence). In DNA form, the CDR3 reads TGTGCCAGCAGCCCAGCGGGAGAGACCCAGTACTTC. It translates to CASSPAGETQYF.

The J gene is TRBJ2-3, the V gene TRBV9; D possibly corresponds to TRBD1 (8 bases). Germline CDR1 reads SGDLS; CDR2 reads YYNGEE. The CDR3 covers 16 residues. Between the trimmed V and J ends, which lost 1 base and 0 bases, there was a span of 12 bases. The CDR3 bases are TGTGCCAGCAGCGTACGGGGGGACAGGAGCACAGATACGCAGTATTTT. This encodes CASSVRGDRSTDTQYF.

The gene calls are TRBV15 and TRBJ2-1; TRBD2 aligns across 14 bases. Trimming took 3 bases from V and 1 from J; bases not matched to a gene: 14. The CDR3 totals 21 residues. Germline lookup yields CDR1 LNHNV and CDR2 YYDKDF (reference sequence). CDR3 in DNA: TGTGCCACCAGCAGGGGACTAGCGGGAGTCCCCTACCCCCTTTCCTACAATGAGCAGTTCTTC. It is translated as CATSRGLAGVPYPLSYNEQFF.

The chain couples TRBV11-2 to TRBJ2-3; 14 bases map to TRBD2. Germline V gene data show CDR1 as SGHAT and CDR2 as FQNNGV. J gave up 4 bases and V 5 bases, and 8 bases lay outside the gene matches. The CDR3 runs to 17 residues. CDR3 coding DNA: TGTGCCAGCAGCCTGGGGACTAGCGGGAGTTGGGCAGATACGCAGTATTTT. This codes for CASSLGTSGSWADTQYF.

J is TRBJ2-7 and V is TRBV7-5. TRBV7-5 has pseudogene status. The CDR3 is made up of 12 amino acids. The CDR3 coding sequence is TGTGCCAGCAGCCAGGACCCCCGACAGCAGTACTTC. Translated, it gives CASSQDPRQQYF.

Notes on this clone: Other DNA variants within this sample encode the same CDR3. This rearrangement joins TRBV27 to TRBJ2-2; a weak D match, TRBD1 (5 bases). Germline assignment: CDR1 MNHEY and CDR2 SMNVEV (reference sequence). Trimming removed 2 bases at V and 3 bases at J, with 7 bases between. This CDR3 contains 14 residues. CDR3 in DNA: TGTGCCAGCAGTTTACAGGGTTACACCGGGGAGCTGTTTTTT. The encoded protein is CASSLQGYTGELFF.

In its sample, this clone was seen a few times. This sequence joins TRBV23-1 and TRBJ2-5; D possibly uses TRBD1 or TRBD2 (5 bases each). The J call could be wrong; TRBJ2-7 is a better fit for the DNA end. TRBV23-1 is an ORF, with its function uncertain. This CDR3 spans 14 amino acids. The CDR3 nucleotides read TGCGCCAGCAGTCACCCAGGGACCCACTACGAGCAGTACTTC. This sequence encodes CASSHPGTHYEQYF.

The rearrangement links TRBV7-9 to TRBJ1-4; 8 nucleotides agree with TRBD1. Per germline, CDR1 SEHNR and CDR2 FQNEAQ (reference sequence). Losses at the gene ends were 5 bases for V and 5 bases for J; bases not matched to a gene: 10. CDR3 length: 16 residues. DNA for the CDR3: TGTGCCAGCAGCGAACTGACAGGGGAAGTCAATGAAAAACTGTTTTTT. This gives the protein CASSELTGEVNEKLFF.